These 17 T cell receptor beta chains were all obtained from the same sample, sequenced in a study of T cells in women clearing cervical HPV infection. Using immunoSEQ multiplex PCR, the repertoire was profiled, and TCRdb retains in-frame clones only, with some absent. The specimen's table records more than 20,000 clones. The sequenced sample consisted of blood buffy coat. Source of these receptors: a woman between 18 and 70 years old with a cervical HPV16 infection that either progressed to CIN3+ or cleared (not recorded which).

This CDR3 is CASSTMPGGGGTEAFF. The part of the CDR3 DNA that was read is TGCGCCAGCAGCACCATGCCCGGCGGCGGGGGCACTGAA. The chain combines TRBV5-1 with TRBJ1-1; D might be TRBD1 (5 bases). The read finishes 3 residues shy of the CDR3 end, and the germline J gene is used to complete it. Germline V gives CDR1 SGHRS, CDR2 YFSETQ. V was pared by 4 bases and J by 4 bases, with 20 bases between. This CDR3 contains 16 residues.

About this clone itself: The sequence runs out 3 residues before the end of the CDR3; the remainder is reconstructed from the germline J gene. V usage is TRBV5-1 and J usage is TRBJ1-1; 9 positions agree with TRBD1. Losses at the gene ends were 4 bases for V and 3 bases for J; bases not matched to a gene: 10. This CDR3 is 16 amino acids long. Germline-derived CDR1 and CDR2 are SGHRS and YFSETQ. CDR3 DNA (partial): TGCGCCAGCAGCCCAACAGGGGGCATATACGACACTGAA. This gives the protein CASSPTGGIYDTE. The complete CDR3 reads CASSPTGGIYDTEAFF.

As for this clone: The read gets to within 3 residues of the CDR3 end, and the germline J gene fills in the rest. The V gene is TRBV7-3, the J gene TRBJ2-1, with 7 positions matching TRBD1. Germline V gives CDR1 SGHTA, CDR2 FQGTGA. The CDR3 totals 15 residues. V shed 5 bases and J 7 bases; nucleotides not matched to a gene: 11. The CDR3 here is CASSVTGDVANEQFF. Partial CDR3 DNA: TGTGCCAGCAGCGTTACAGGGGACGTTGCAAATGAG. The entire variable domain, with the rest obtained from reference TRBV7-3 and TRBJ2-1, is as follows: GAGVSQTPSNKVTEKGKYVELRCDPISGHTALYWYRQSLGQGPEFLIYFQGTGAADDSGLPNDRFFAVRPEGSVSTLKIQRTERGDSAVYLCASSVTGDVANEQFFGPGTRLTVL.

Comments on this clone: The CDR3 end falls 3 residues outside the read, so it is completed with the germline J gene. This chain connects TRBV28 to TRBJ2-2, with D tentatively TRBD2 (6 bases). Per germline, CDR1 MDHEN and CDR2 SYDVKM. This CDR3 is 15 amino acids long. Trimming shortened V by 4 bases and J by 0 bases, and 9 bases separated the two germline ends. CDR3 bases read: TGTGCCAGCAGTTCTAGCGTAGCGAACACCGGGGAG. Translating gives CASSSSVANTGE. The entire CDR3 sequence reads CASSSSVANTGELFF.

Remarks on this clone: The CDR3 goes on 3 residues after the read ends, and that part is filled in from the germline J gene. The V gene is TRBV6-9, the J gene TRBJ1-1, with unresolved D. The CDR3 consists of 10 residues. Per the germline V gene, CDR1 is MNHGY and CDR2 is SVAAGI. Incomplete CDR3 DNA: TGTGCCAGCACGCCCCCCAGA. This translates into CASTPPR. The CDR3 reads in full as CASTPPRAFF.

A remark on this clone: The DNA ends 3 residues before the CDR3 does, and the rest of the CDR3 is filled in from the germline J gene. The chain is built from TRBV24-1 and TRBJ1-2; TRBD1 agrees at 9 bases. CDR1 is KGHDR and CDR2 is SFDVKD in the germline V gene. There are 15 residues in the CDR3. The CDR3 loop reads CATSDSTTGGSRYTF. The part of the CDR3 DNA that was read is TGTGCCACCAGTGATTCGACGACAGGGGGGTCTCGC.

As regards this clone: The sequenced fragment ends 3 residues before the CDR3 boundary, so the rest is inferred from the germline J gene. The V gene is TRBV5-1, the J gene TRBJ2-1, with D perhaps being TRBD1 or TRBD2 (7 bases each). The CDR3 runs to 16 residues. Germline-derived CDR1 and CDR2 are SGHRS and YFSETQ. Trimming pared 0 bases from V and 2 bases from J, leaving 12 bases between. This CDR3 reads CASSLAGGGPYNEQFF. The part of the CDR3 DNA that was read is TGCGCCAGCAGCTTGGCAGGGGGAGGGCCCTACAATGAG.

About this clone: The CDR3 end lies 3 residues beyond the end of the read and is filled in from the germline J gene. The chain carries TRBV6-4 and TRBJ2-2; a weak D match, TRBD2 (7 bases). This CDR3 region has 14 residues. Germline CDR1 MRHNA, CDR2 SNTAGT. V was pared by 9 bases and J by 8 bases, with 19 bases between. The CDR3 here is CARRTGGPLGELFF. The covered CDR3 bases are TGTGCCAGGAGGACCGGGGGGCCCCTAGGGGAG.

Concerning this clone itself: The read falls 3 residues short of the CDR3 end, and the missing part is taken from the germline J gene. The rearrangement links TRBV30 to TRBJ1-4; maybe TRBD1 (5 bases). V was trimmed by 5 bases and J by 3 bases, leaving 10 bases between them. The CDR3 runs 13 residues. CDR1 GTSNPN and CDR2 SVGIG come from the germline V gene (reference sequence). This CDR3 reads CAWGAFSNEKLFF. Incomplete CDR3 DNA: TGTGCCTGGGGGGCCTTTTCTAATGAAAAA.

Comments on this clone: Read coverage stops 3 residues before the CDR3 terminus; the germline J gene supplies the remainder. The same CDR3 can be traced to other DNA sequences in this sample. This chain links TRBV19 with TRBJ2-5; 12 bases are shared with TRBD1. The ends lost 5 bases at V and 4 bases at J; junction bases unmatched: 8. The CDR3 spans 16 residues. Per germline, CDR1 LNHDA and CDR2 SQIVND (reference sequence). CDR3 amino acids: CASSFGTGGGGETQYF. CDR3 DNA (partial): TGTGCCAGTAGTTTCGGGACAGGGGGCGGAGGAGAGACC.

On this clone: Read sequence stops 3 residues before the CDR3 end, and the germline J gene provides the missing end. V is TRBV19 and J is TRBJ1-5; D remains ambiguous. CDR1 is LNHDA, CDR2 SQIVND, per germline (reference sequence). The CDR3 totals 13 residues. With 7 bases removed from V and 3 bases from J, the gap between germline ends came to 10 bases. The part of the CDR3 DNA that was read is TGTGCCAGTATCGCCGGGTCCAATCAGCCC. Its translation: CASIAGSNQP. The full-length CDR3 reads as CASIAGSNQPQHF.

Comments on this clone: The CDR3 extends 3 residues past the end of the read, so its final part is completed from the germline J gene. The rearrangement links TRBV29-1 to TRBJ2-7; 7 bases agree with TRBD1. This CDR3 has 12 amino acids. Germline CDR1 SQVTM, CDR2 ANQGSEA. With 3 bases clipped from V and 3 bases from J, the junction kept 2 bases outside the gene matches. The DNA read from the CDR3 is TGCAGCGTTGAGAGGGACAGCTACGAG. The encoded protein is CSVERDSYE. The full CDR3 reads CSVERDSYEQYF.

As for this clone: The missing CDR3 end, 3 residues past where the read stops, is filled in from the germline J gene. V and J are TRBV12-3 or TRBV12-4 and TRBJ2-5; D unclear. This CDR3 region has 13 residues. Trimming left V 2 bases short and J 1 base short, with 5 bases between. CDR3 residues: CASSLHSQETQYF. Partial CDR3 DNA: TGTGCCAGCAGTTTACACAGCCAAGAGACC.

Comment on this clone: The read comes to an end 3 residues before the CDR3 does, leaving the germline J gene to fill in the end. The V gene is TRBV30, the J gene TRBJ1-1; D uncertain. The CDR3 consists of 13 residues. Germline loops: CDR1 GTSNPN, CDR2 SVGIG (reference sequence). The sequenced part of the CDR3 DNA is TGTGCCTGGAGTGTACGGGGTAAGGAGTGG. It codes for CAWSVRGKEW. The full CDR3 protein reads CAWSVRGKEWAFF.

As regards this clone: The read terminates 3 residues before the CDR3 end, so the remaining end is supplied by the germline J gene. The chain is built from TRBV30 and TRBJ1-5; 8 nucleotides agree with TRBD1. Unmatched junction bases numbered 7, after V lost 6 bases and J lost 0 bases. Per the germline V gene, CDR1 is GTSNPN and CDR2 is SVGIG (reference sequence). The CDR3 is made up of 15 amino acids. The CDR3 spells CACRDRSISNQPQHF. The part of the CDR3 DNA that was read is TGTGCCTGCCGGGACAGGTCGATTAGCAATCAGCCC.

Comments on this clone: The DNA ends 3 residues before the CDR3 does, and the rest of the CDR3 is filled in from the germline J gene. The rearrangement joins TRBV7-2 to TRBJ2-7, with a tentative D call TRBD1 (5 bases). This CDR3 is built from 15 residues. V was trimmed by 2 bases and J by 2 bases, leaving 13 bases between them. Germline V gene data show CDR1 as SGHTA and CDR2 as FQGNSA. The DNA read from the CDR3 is TGTGCCAGCAGCTTAATAGCAGGGCGAACCTACGAG. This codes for CASSLIAGRTYE. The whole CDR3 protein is CASSLIAGRTYEQYF.

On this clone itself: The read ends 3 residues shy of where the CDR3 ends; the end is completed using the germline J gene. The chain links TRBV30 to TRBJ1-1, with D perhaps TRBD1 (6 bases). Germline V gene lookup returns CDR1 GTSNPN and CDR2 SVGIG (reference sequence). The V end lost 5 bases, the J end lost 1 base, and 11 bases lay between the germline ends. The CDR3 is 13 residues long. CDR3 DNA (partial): TGTGCCTGGGACAGGATTTCGAACACTGAA. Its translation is CAWDRISNTE. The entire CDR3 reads CAWDRISNTEAFF. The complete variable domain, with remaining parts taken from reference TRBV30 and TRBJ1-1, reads SQTIHQWPATLVQPVGSPLSLECTVEGTSNPNLYWYRQAAGRGLQLLFYSVGIGQISSEVPQNLSASRPQDRQFILSSKKLLLSDSGFYLCAWDRISNTEAFFGQGTRLTVV.